This T cell receptor beta chain was observed in a study of blood T cell repertoires in COVID-19. Per germline, CDR1 MNHNS and CDR2 SASEGT. J lost 1 base, V lost 2 bases, and 6 bases had no gene match. This CDR3 region has 18 residues. This clone showed up just once. Assay used: immunoSEQ multiplex PCR; TCRdb lists only in-frame clones, some missing. This table has 100,000 or so clones, roughly 90% appearing once. The TCR was taken from a woman in her sixties or seventies with acute or convalescent COVID-19. This chain uses TRBV6-1 with TRBJ2-1; 12 positions agree with TRBD2. Sequences were obtained from peripheral blood. In nucleotides, the CDR3 is TGTGCCAGCAGTGAACTAGCGGGAGGGCAAATTTCCTACAATGAGCAGTTCTTC. Its protein product is CASSELAGGQISYNEQFF.